The rows below give T cell receptor beta chains drawn from one sample of a study of shared clonotypes between healthy human individuals. This table comes from immunoSEQ multiplex PCR, and its TCRdb copy is limited to in-frame clones, with some not included. The sample has 2 million to 2.5 million clones, about 92% seen once. Sequencing used naive CD4+ T cells from PBMCs. The receptors originated from a man younger than 30 in good health. Some clones in this sample may be carry-over from other donors' samples. Each CDR3 is given with its conserved first and last residue. D genes are given only for firm matches. Clone size is given for some rows only: seen once, a few or many times, or a class if the clone is expanded.

v_gene: TRBV7-9
abundance: .
d_gene: .
j_gene: TRBJ2-3
CDR3aa: CASSLIVGTDMSDTQYF
CDR3nt: TGTGCCAGCAGCTTAATTGTCGGGACTGACATGTCAGATACGCAGTATTTT

v_gene: TRBV28
abundance: .
d_gene: TRBD2
j_gene: TRBJ2-7
CDR3aa: CASSASSGSYEQYF
CDR3nt: TGTGCCAGCAGTGCGTCTAGCGGCTCCTACGAGCAGTACTTC

v_gene: TRBV5-1
abundance: once
d_gene: TRBD1
j_gene: TRBJ1-2
CDR3aa: CASSLLLGTGSYGYTF
CDR3nt: TGCGCCAGCAGCTTGTTACTCGGGACAGGGAGCTATGGCTACACCTTC

v_gene: TRBV12-2
abundance: .
d_gene: .
j_gene: TRBJ1-5
CDR3aa: CASRLAGREVGAQSNQPQHF
CDR3nt: TGTGCAAGTCGCTTAGCGGGGAGGGAGGTGGGGGCTCAGAGCAATCAGCCCCAGCATTTT

v_gene: TRBV25-1
abundance: .
d_gene: .
j_gene: TRBJ1-6
CDR3aa: CASSEGDSPLHF
CDR3nt: TGTGCCAGCAGTGAGGGGGACTCACCCCTCCACTTT

v_gene: TRBV6-1
abundance: .
d_gene: TRBD2
j_gene: TRBJ2-5
CDR3aa: CASRGLAGGLGTQYF
CDR3nt: TGTGCCAGCAGAGGACTAGCGGGAGGCCTTGGGACCCAGTACTTC

v_gene: TRBV5-6
abundance: .
d_gene: .
j_gene: TRBJ2-5
CDR3aa: CASSQGGSQETQYF
CDR3nt: TGTGCCAGCAGCCAGGGCGGGTCCCAAGAGACCCAGTACTTC

v_gene: TRBV7-3
abundance: .
d_gene: .
j_gene: TRBJ2-3
CDR3aa: CASSRLHQGSTDTQYF
CDR3nt: TGTGCCAGCAGCCGCTTGCACCAGGGTAGCACAGATACGCAGTATTTT

v_gene: TRBV7-6
abundance: once
d_gene: .
j_gene: TRBJ2-7
CDR3aa: CASSSSGTKAYEQYF
CDR3nt: TGTGCCAGCAGCTCCTCCGGGACGAAGGCCTACGAGCAGTACTTC

v_gene: TRBV11-2
abundance: .
d_gene: .
j_gene: TRBJ1-2
CDR3aa: CASSPTLWRRDYGYTF
CDR3nt: TGTGCCAGCAGCCCAACCCTTTGGCGCCGCGACTATGGCTACACCTTC

v_gene: TRBV27
abundance: .
d_gene: TRBD2
j_gene: TRBJ2-2
CDR3aa: CASSRGLAVPTGELFF
CDR3nt: TGTGCCAGCAGTCGGGGACTAGCGGTACCCACCGGGGAGCTGTTTTTT

v_gene: TRBV29-1
abundance: .
d_gene: TRBD2
j_gene: TRBJ2-7
CDR3aa: CSVALGLAGREQYF
CDR3nt: TGCAGCGTCGCCCTCGGACTAGCGGGACGGGAGCAGTACTTC

v_gene: TRBV19
abundance: .
d_gene: .
j_gene: TRBJ1-2
CDR3aa: CASSIGTVPGYTF
CDR3nt: TGTGCCAGTAGTATCGGGACGGTGCCGGGCTACACCTTC

v_gene: TRBV7-3
abundance: .
d_gene: TRBD1
j_gene: TRBJ2-1
CDR3aa: CASSSRHIGQGKGNEQFF
CDR3nt: TGTGCCAGCAGCTCACGCCATATAGGACAGGGGAAGGGAAATGAGCAGTTCTTC

v_gene: TRBV11-3
abundance: .
d_gene: .
j_gene: TRBJ2-7
CDR3aa: CASSLSQGYEQYF
CDR3nt: TGTGCCAGCAGCTTAAGTCAGGGCTACGAGCAGTACTTC

v_gene: TRBV10-3
abundance: .
d_gene: TRBD2
j_gene: TRBJ2-3
CDR3aa: CAISESRTSVHTQYF
CDR3nt: TGTGCCATCAGTGAGTCGCGGACTAGTGTGCATACGCAGTATTTT

v_gene: TRBV19
abundance: .
d_gene: .
j_gene: TRBJ2-1
CDR3aa: CASSPLRQGGNEQFF
CDR3nt: TGTGCCAGTAGTCCCCTCCGGCAGGGAGGTAATGAGCAGTTCTTC

v_gene: TRBV6-1
abundance: .
d_gene: TRBD1
j_gene: TRBJ2-2
CDR3aa: CASSARQGSNTGELFF
CDR3nt: TGTGCCAGCAGTGCAAGACAGGGGTCGAACACCGGGGAGCTGTTTTTT

v_gene: TRBV11-2
abundance: .
d_gene: .
j_gene: TRBJ2-7
CDR3aa: CASSLVQGSTYEQYF
CDR3nt: TGTGCCAGCAGCTTAGTGCAGGGTTCGACCTACGAGCAGTACTTC

v_gene: TRBV7-3
abundance: .
d_gene: TRBD1
j_gene: TRBJ2-6
CDR3aa: CASSLTLQGRISGANVLTF
CDR3nt: TGTGCCAGCAGCTTAACGTTACAGGGGCGAATCTCTGGGGCCAACGTCCTGACTTTC

v_gene: TRBV6-5
abundance: once
d_gene: TRBD2
j_gene: TRBJ2-1
CDR3aa: CASSWTSVHNEQFF
CDR3nt: TGTGCCAGCAGTTGGACTAGCGTCCACAATGAGCAGTTCTTC

v_gene: TRBV6-6
abundance: .
d_gene: .
j_gene: TRBJ1-2
CDR3aa: CASSYRDLETYGYTF
CDR3nt: TGTGCCAGCAGTTACCGGGACCTCGAGACCTATGGCTACACCTTC

v_gene: TRBV28
abundance: .
d_gene: TRBD1
j_gene: TRBJ1-5
CDR3aa: CASSSGTGFTQPQHF
CDR3nt: TGTGCCAGCAGTTCAGGGACAGGGTTTACTCAGCCCCAGCATTTT

v_gene: TRBV30
abundance: .
d_gene: .
j_gene: TRBJ2-4
CDR3aa: CAWSVGFRNIQYF
CDR3nt: TGTGCCTGGAGTGTAGGGTTCAGAAACATTCAGTACTTC

v_gene: TRBV5-1
abundance: .
d_gene: TRBD1
j_gene: TRBJ2-3
CDR3aa: CASSGRQGSDTQYF
CDR3nt: TGCGCCAGCAGCGGTCGACAGGGGTCAGATACGCAGTATTTT

v_gene: TRBV9
abundance: .
d_gene: TRBD1
j_gene: TRBJ1-1
CDR3aa: CASSFWTGGSAEAFF
CDR3nt: TGTGCCAGCAGCTTTTGGACAGGAGGTTCCGCTGAAGCTTTCTTT

v_gene: TRBV2
abundance: .
d_gene: .
j_gene: TRBJ2-3
CDR3aa: CASRPRGQLFTDTQYF
CDR3nt: TGTGCCAGCAGACCGAGAGGCCAACTTTTCACAGATACGCAGTATTTT

v_gene: TRBV7-2
abundance: .
d_gene: .
j_gene: TRBJ2-7
CDR3aa: CASSLETAYEQYF
CDR3nt: TGTGCCAGCAGCTTAGAGACTGCCTACGAGCAGTACTTC

v_gene: TRBV11-2
abundance: once
d_gene: TRBD1
j_gene: TRBJ2-3
CDR3aa: CASSLRTGENPDTQYF
CDR3nt: TGTGCCAGCAGCTTACGGACAGGGGAGAATCCAGATACGCAGTATTTT

v_gene: TRBV5-4
abundance: .
d_gene: TRBD1
j_gene: TRBJ1-2
CDR3aa: CASSSRTGVDYGYTF
CDR3nt: TGTGCCAGCAGCTCAAGGACAGGGGTTGACTATGGCTACACCTTC

v_gene: TRBV27
abundance: .
d_gene: .
j_gene: TRBJ1-1
CDR3aa: CASSSGTRRNTEAFF
CDR3nt: TGTGCCAGCAGTTCTGGGACTCGGCGAAACACTGAAGCTTTCTTT

v_gene: TRBV5-1
abundance: .
d_gene: .
j_gene: TRBJ2-3
CDR3aa: CASSFSGADTQYF
CDR3nt: TGCGCCAGCAGCTTTTCGGGGGCAGATACGCAGTATTTT

v_gene: TRBV18
abundance: .
d_gene: TRBD1
j_gene: TRBJ2-6
CDR3aa: CASSPPGGGHSGANVLTF
CDR3nt: TGTGCCAGCTCACCACCAGGGGGCGGTCACTCTGGGGCCAACGTCCTGACTTTC

v_gene: TRBV4-3
abundance: .
d_gene: TRBD2
j_gene: TRBJ2-7
CDR3aa: CASSQETLADHYEQYF
CDR3nt: TGCGCCAGCAGCCAAGAGACCCTAGCGGACCACTACGAGCAGTACTTC

v_gene: TRBV10-3
abundance: .
d_gene: .
j_gene: TRBJ1-5
CDR3aa: CAGSGDFNQPQHF
CDR3nt: TGTGCTGGTTCGGGTGACTTCAATCAGCCCCAGCATTTT

v_gene: TRBV30
abundance: once
d_gene: .
j_gene: TRBJ1-5
CDR3aa: CAWSVGPFGPQHF
CDR3nt: TGTGCCTGGAGTGTCGGACCGTTCGGGCCCCAGCATTTT

v_gene: TRBV7-9
abundance: .
d_gene: TRBD1
j_gene: TRBJ2-4
CDR3aa: CASSQRRTGEAKNIQYF
CDR3nt: TGTGCCAGCAGCCAGAGACGGACAGGGGAAGCCAAAAACATTCAGTACTTC

v_gene: TRBV10-3
abundance: few
d_gene: TRBD1
j_gene: TRBJ1-1
CDR3aa: CAISRQGGSTEAFF
CDR3nt: TGTGCCATCAGTCGACAGGGGGGGAGCACTGAAGCTTTCTTT

v_gene: TRBV28
abundance: .
d_gene: .
j_gene: TRBJ2-7
CDR3aa: CASSLGGRPSYEQYF
CDR3nt: TGTGCCAGCAGTTTAGGAGGGAGGCCCTCCTACGAGCAGTACTTC

v_gene: TRBV4-1
abundance: .
d_gene: TRBD1
j_gene: TRBJ1-5
CDR3aa: CASSQGGQGQGQPQHF
CDR3nt: TGCGCCAGCAGCCAAGGAGGACAGGGACAGGGTCAGCCTCAGCATTTT

v_gene: TRBV5-1
abundance: .
d_gene: TRBD2
j_gene: TRBJ2-7
CDR3aa: CASSSGGLAGQMEQYF
CDR3nt: TGCGCCAGCAGCTCCGGGGGACTAGCGGGTCAAATGGAGCAGTACTTC

v_gene: TRBV7-9
abundance: .
d_gene: .
j_gene: TRBJ2-3
CDR3aa: CASSLGRAYTQYF
CDR3nt: TGTGCCAGCAGCTTAGGGAGGGCTTATACGCAGTATTTT

v_gene: TRBV28
abundance: once
d_gene: .
j_gene: TRBJ1-2
CDR3aa: CASSFRVLSRGYTF
CDR3nt: TGTGCCAGCAGTTTCAGGGTACTGTCGCGGGGCTACACCTTC

v_gene: TRBV9
abundance: .
d_gene: .
j_gene: TRBJ2-5
CDR3aa: CASSVSSRGETQYF
CDR3nt: TGTGCCAGCAGCGTAAGCTCGAGGGGAGAGACCCAGTACTTC

v_gene: TRBV7-3
abundance: .
d_gene: .
j_gene: TRBJ1-2
CDR3aa: CASSSGAENYGYTF
CDR3nt: TGTGCCAGCAGTTCAGGAGCCGAAAACTATGGCTACACCTTC

v_gene: TRBV6-6
abundance: .
d_gene: TRBD2
j_gene: TRBJ2-5
CDR3aa: CASKRGDETQYF
CDR3nt: TGTGCCAGCAAGCGGGGAGACGAGACCCAGTACTTC